This T cell receptor (beta chain) was observed in a study of T cell repertoires in cytomegalovirus infection. Study at large: Both a matching HLA type and CMV infection were indicated by public TCR beta signatures. Study conclusions and caveats: Cumulative frequency (of public TCR beta family members) identified carriers of CMV plus the relevant HLA. HLA-C-restricted CMV-specific TCR beta clonotypes were dominant in the ex vivo response.

Details on this clonotype: Its antigen is currently unknown.

MiXCR was run by TCRdb on the reads, yielding one entry per CDR3 protein. The sample has 30,000 to 40,000 distinct CDR3 sequences; less than 60% are singletons. V shed 8 bases, J shed 3 bases, and the junction held 17 bases outside the gene matches. The length of the CDR3 is 16 residues. The V gene's germline CDR1 is DFQATT and CDR2 SNEGSKA (reference sequence). Sequencing was performed on CD8+ T cells from cultured PBMCs, taken from culture after CMV antigen stimulation. The sequence derives from a human donor in good health (CMV status not recorded). Some clones in this sample may be carry-over from other donors' samples. The genes are TRBV20-1 and TRBJ2-7, with 9 bases fitting TRBD1. CDR3 amino acids: CSSTRTGEDSGYEQYF. CDR3 nucleotides: TGCAGTTCTACCCGGACAGGGGAGGACTCGGGCTACGAGCAGTACTTC.